Listed below are T cell receptor beta chains from one sample, sequenced in a study of T cell responses to AZD1222 COVID-19 vaccine. Assay used: immunoSEQ multiplex PCR; TCRdb lists only in-frame clones, some missing. Altogether approximately 110,000 clones are present, roughly 84% being singletons, with the ten largest covering 0.95% to 1.5%. The sequencing used peripheral blood, collected on day 0 of AZD1222 vaccination. Receptor source: an adult in good health. The CDR3 runs from the conserved cysteine through the conserved F or W. The order of the fields is clone size, J gene, V gene, D gene, CDR3 protein, CDR3 DNA. D genes are given only for firm matches. Clone size is given for some rows only: seen once, a few or many times, or a class if the clone is expanded.

>.|TRBJ2-2|TRBV5-1|.
CASSLAVTTTGELFF
TGCGCCAGCAGCTTGGCCGTAACGACCACCGGGGAGCTGTTTTTT
>.|TRBJ2-7|TRBV7-8|.
CASSLERGLGEQYF
TGTGCCAGCAGCTTAGAGAGGGGGTTAGGCGAGCAGTACTTC
>.|TRBJ1-2|TRBV27|.
CASSSRGDYGYTF
TGTGCCAGCAGTTCCAGGGGAGACTATGGCTACACCTTC
>.|TRBJ1-2|TRBV19|.
CASSIDLAGILNGYTF
TGTGCCAGTAGTATAGATCTGGCAGGGATACTGAATGGCTACACCTTC
>.|TRBJ2-2|TRBV18|.
CASSSDLITGELFF
TGTGCCAGCTCATCGGACTTGATCACCGGGGAGCTGTTTTTT
>.|TRBJ1-5|TRBV19|.
CASNLNGNQPQHF
TGTGCCAGTAACCTGAATGGCAATCAGCCCCAGCATTTT
>.|TRBJ2-1|TRBV7-2|.
CASSPDPYNEQFF
TGTGCCAGCAGCCCGGACCCCTACAATGAGCAGTTCTTC
>.|TRBJ2-1|TRBV5-5|TRBD2
CASSSLFLAGGRRDEQFF
TGTGCCAGCAGCTCCCTGTTCCTAGCGGGGGGCCGGAGGGATGAGCAGTTCTTC
>.|TRBJ1-4|TRBV12-3/TRBV12-4|.
CASSSPVNEKLFF
TGTGCCAGCAGTTCGCCTGTAAATGAAAAACTGTTTTTT
>.|TRBJ2-2|TRBV19|TRBD1
CASSPSRDRGPNTGELFF
TGTGCCAGTAGTCCGAGCCGGGACAGGGGCCCCAACACCGGGGAGCTGTTTTTT
>.|TRBJ1-2|TRBV7-2|.
CASSLQSGSKYGYTF
TGTGCCAGCAGCTTACAGTCCGGGTCCAAATATGGCTACACCTTC
>.|TRBJ1-1|TRBV3-1/TRBV3-2|.
CASSQGRGLNTEAFF
TGTGCCAGCAGCCAAGGGAGGGGATTGAACACTGAAGCTTTCTTT
>once|TRBJ2-3|TRBV7-7|TRBD2
CASSQGLAATDTQYF
TGTGCCAGCAGCCAGGGACTAGCGGCCACAGATACGCAGTATTTT
>.|TRBJ1-5|TRBV6-5|.
CASSRNNNQPQHF
TGTGCCAGCAGTCGTAATAACAATCAGCCCCAGCATTTT
>once|TRBJ1-2|TRBV3-1/TRBV3-2|TRBD1
CASSQEISPLNRGRGYTF
TGTGCCAGCAGCCAAGAGATCTCCCCCCTCAACAGGGGTCGGGGCTACACCTTC
>few|TRBJ1-1|TRBV20-1|.
CSAGGRVNTEAFF
TGCAGTGCTGGTGGCAGGGTGAACACTGAAGCTTTCTTT
>.|TRBJ1-2|TRBV5-4|.
CASSLGGGEGYTF
TGTGCCAGCAGCTTGGGCGGGGGTGAAGGCTACACCTTC